These 18 T cell receptor beta chains were all obtained from the same sample, sequenced in a study of identical twins. TCRdb called the 5' RACE reads again in MiXCR, with one record for every CDR3 protein. The sample lists about 720,000 distinct CDR3 sequences; around a sixth were seen once. The same sample was also studied in work on T cells expressing NK-cell markers.

Sequencing used PBMCs. These receptors were taken from a young woman in good health.

This chain links TRBV6-6 with TRBJ2-5, with TRBD1 matching 9 bases. Losses at the gene ends were 7 bases for V and 5 bases for J; bases not matched to a gene: 5. The germline V gene has CDR1 MNHNY and CDR2 SVGAGI (reference sequence). CDR3 length: 13 amino acids. The CDR3 nucleotides read TGTGCCAGCACCGACAGGGGGGGGGAGACCCAGTACTTC. It encodes CASTDRGGETQYF.

V gene TRBV27 combines with J gene TRBJ1-1, with D possibly TRBD1 on 5 matching bases. Germline V gives CDR1 MNHEY, CDR2 SMNVEV (reference sequence). The V end lost 2 bases, the J end lost 7 bases, and 11 bases lay between the germline ends. CDR3 size: 13 residues. CDR3 sequence (DNA): TGTGCCAGCAGTTTAACAGGAAGGTTTGAAGCTTTCTTT. Its translation is CASSLTGRFEAFF.

The chain combines TRBV20-1 with TRBJ2-1; 9 bases match TRBD1. Germline values: CDR1 DFQATT, CDR2 SNEGSKA (reference sequence). The V segment lost 6 bases and the J segment 7 bases; nucleotides outside the gene matches: 7. The CDR3 is 13 amino acids. The CDR3 loop is CSAHNRGRNEQFF. As DNA, the CDR3 is TGCAGTGCACATAACAGGGGGCGGAATGAGCAGTTCTTC.

In nucleotides, the CDR3 is TGTGCCACCAGGGCGGGAGGGGGATCCGCTGAAGCTTTCTTT. It yields the protein CATRAGGGSAEAFF. The chain recombines TRBV24-1 with TRBJ1-1; weak D call: TRBD1 (6 bases). V lost 7 bases and J lost 6, with 17 bases in between. The CDR3 has 14 amino acids. Germline lookup yields CDR1 KGHDR and CDR2 SFDVKD.

This clonotype was observed a few times. The chain is built from TRBV2 and TRBJ2-1; D possibly corresponds to TRBD2 (5 bases). V lost 1 base and J lost 3, with 13 bases in between. CDR1 is SNHLY, CDR2 FYNNEI, per germline. The CDR3 has 16 amino acids. CDR3 protein: CASSEGNSASYNEQFF. In DNA form, the CDR3 reads TGTGCCAGCAGTGAAGGCAATAGCGCAAGCTACAATGAGCAGTTCTTC.

This chain joins TRBV6-5 and TRBJ2-3, with a possible D match to TRBD1 (6 bases). Germline V gene data show CDR1 as MNHEY and CDR2 as SVGAGI. This CDR3 has 16 amino acids. Trimming removed 0 bases from V and 5 bases from J, with 15 bases in between. Here the CDR3 reads CASSYSGGHAGDTQYF. The CDR3 DNA sequence: TGTGCCAGCAGTTACTCAGGGGGACACGCGGGAGATACGCAGTATTTT.

This clonotype has more than one count but fewer than ten. The V and J genes are TRBV10-3 and TRBJ2-7; 13 bases are a match to TRBD2. The CDR3 is 14 residues long. V gave up 7 bases and J gave up 6 bases; unmatched junction bases: 6. From germline, CDR1 is ENHRY and CDR2 SYGVKD. CDR3 region: CAIKTSGRASEQYF. CDR3 DNA: TGTGCCATCAAAACTAGCGGGAGGGCCTCCGAGCAGTACTTC.

The chain combines TRBV7-2 with TRBJ2-5; 9 nucleotides align to TRBD1. This CDR3 has 16 residues. V dropped 3 bases and J dropped 5; count of bases not matched to a gene: 10. Germline V gives CDR1 SGHTA, CDR2 FQGNSA. The CDR3 is CASSLRNRGLGETQYF. CDR3 in DNA: TGTGCCAGCAGCTTGAGAAACAGGGGGCTCGGTGAGACCCAGTACTTC.

Only a few counts were recorded for this clonotype. This clone may be a read error of a much larger clone one base away. This rearrangement joins TRBV12-3 or TRBV12-4 to TRBJ2-3; no clear D gene. The CDR3 covers 13 residues. Between the trimmed V and J ends, which lost 1 base and 3 bases, there was a span of 5 bases. CDR3 protein: CASSLGWTDTQYF. In DNA, the CDR3 is TGTGCCAGCAGTTTAGGGTGGACAGATACGCAGTATTTT.

This chain uses TRBV27 with TRBJ2-4, with no clear D. CDR3 length equals 14 residues. With 5 bases removed from V and 0 bases from J, the gap between germline ends came to 8 bases. Looked up from germline, CDR1 is MNHEY and CDR2 is SMNVEV (reference sequence). The CDR3 coding sequence is TGTGCCAGCAGTCCGGAAATAGCCAAAAACATTCAGTACTTC. Translated, it gives CASSPEIAKNIQYF.

This clonotype was seen more than once but under ten times. The rearrangement uses TRBV3-1 and TRBJ1-2, with TRBD1 as a possible D gene (6 bases). The length of the CDR3 is 14 residues. V lost 1 base to trimming and J lost 2 bases, with 8 bases between them. The V gene's germline CDR1 is LGHDT and CDR2 YNNKEL (reference sequence). CDR3 in amino acids: CASSQAQGNYGYTF. Written as DNA, the CDR3 is TGTGCCAGCAGCCAAGCCCAGGGGAACTATGGCTACACCTTC.

This rearrangement joins TRBV14 to TRBJ2-1; 9 nucleotides align to TRBD2. V was pared by 0 bases and J by 6 bases, with 18 bases of the junction left unmatched. The CDR3 loop spans 20 amino acids. The V gene's germline CDR1 is SGHDN and CDR2 FVKESK. The CDR3 here is CASSQDRGRGGLARRNEQFF. In DNA form, the CDR3 reads TGTGCCAGCAGCCAAGATCGAGGGAGAGGGGGACTAGCTAGGCGCAATGAGCAGTTCTTC.

The chain combines TRBV15 with TRBJ2-2; TRBD1 is a possible D gene (5 bases). V shed 3 bases and J shed 6 bases, with 11 bases lying between them. Germline CDR1 and CDR2: LNHNV and YYDKDF (reference sequence). CDR3 size: 14 residues. CDR3 residues: CATSSDTGSGELFF. DNA of the CDR3: TGTGCCACCAGCAGTGATACAGGCTCCGGGGAGCTGTTTTTT.

The chain uses TRBV3-1 and TRBJ2-7; TRBD2 agrees at 10 bases. This CDR3 contains 16 residues. With 3 bases clipped from V and 0 bases from J, the junction kept 5 bases outside the gene matches. Germline loops: CDR1 LGHDT, CDR2 YNNKEL (reference sequence). This chain's CDR3 is CASSQDTSGVSYEQYF. The CDR3 DNA reads as TGTGCCAGCAGCCAGGACACTAGCGGGGTCTCCTACGAGCAGTACTTC.

Concerning this clonotype: This sequence may be a read error, since a much larger clone differs from it by one base. The gene calls are TRBV13 and TRBJ2-2; tentatively, D is TRBD2 (5 bases). This CDR3 has 13 amino acids. Germline V lookup: CDR1 PRHDT, CDR2 FYEKMQ (reference sequence). This chain's CDR3 is CASSLSDTGELYF. The CDR3 region has the DNA TGTGCCAGCAGCTTATCCGACACCGGGGAGCTGTATTTT.

The chain employs TRBV7-2 and TRBJ2-2; 11 bases are shared with TRBD1. V was pared by 5 bases and J by 6 bases, with 8 bases of the junction left unmatched. Per germline, CDR1 SGHTA and CDR2 FQGNSA. The CDR3 covers 16 residues. CDR3 protein: CASSPRTGGLSGELFF. CDR3 nucleotides: TGTGCCAGCAGCCCAAGGACAGGGGGCTTATCCGGGGAGCTGTTTTTT.

This clonotype has more than one count but fewer than ten. This chain joins TRBV27 and TRBJ2-5; D unclear. The CDR3 length is 15 residues. CDR1 and CDR2 from the germline V gene are MNHEY and SMNVEV (reference sequence). V lost 4 bases and J 0 bases, leaving 12 bases between the germline ends. The CDR3 reads CASSSSVRYQETQYF. The CDR3 DNA follows: TGTGCCAGCAGTTCCTCGGTGCGATACCAAGAGACCCAGTACTTC.

This sequence joins TRBV12-3 or TRBV12-4 and TRBJ2-3; 10 positions agree with TRBD1. Unmatched junction bases numbered 6, after V lost 6 bases and J lost 9 bases. CDR3 length: 13 amino acids. CDR3 sequence reads: CASRRPDRGTQYF. In DNA form, the CDR3 reads TGTGCCAGCAGACGTCCGGACAGGGGGACGCAGTATTTT.